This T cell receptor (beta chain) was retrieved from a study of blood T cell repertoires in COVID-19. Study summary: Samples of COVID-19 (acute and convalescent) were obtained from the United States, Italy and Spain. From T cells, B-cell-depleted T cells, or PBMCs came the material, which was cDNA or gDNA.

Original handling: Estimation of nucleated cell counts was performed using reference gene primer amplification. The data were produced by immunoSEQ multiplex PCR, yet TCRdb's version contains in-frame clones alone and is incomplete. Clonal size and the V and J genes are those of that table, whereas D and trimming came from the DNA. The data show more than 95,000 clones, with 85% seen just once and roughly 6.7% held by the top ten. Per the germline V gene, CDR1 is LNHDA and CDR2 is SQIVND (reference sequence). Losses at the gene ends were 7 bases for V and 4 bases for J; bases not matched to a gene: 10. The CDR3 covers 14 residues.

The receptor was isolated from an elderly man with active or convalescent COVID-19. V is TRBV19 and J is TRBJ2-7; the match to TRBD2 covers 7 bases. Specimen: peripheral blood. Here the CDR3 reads CASNTGTNRYEQYF. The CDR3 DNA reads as TGTGCCAGTAATACCGGGACTAACCGATACGAGCAGTACTTC.